One sample yielded the 26 T cell receptor beta chains listed below, sequenced in a study of T cells expressing NK-cell markers (dated by TCRdb to 2020 to 2022). Library creation used 5' RACE. Sequencing was performed on an Illumina HiSeq 2000. TCRdb reprocessed the reads; each CDR3 protein sequence makes one entry, and DNA is unavailable. Per the sample table, the count is about 260,000 distinct CDR3 sequences. The ten largest account for approximately 0.41% of the sample. Sequenced input: blood T cells: a sorted CD56 or NKG2C T cell subset, CD4+ or CD8+ T cells, or bulk PBMC T cells (not recorded which). The receptor source for this set is a man aged 18-30 years in good health. Donor details come from another sample of the same person, matched by shared clones.

The genes are TRBV12-3 or TRBV12-4 and TRBJ2-1; TCRdb proposes TRBD1, but this gene call is untestable without DNA. This CDR3 has 14 residues. The CDR3: CATSRGSLNNEQFF.

The V call is TRBV6-4, the J call TRBJ2-5; TCRdb calls TRBD1, which cannot be checked without DNA. CDR1 MRHNA and CDR2 SNTAGT come from the germline V gene. CDR3 length equals 17 residues. CDR3 protein: CASRWGVPGEYQETQYF.

The chain combines TRBV11-3 with TRBJ1-1; the TRBD1 assignment by TCRdb is unverifiable without DNA. The CDR3 has 13 amino acids. The germline V gene encodes CDR1 SGHNT and CDR2 YENEEA. The CDR3 here is CASSLSRDTEAFF.

The chain has TRBV11-3 and TRBJ2-5; the D gene TCRdb calls, TRBD2, cannot be checked with no DNA. Germline V lookup: CDR1 SGHNT, CDR2 YENEEA. The CDR3 runs to 14 residues. The CDR3 loop reads CASTRRGEGETQYF.

The chain employs TRBV5-6 and TRBJ2-5; TCRdb calls TRBD1, which cannot be checked without DNA. CDR1 is SGHDT and CDR2 is YYEEEE in the germline V gene. The length of the CDR3 is 15 residues. CDR3 protein: CASSTRDIYKGAQYF.

This chain joins TRBV12-3 or TRBV12-4 and TRBJ2-1; TCRdb reports TRBD2, a call that lacks DNA to check it against. The CDR3 sequence is 15 residues long. The CDR3 loop is CASTHRTSGDNEQFF.

This chain uses TRBV5-6 with TRBJ2-2. CDR1 and CDR2 (germline): SGHDT, YYEEEE. The CDR3 runs to 12 residues. Here the CDR3 reads CASSLSTGELFF. Based on the CDR3 plus reference TRBV5-6 and TRBJ2-2, the full variable domain is DAGVTQSPTHLIKTRGQQVTLRCSPKSGHDTVSWYQQALGQGPQFIFQYYEEEERQRGNFPDRFSGHQFPNYSSELNVNALLLGDSALYLCASSLSTGELFFGEGSRLTVL.

The CDR3 loop reads CSVTGGETQYF. The chain is built from TRBV29-1 and TRBJ2-5; TCRdb designates TRBD1, a call that cannot be tested without DNA. The CDR3 has 11 residues. The germline V gene encodes CDR1 SQVTM and CDR2 ANQGSEA.

The gene calls are TRBV20-1 and TRBJ2-3; without DNA, the TCRdb call of TRBD2 cannot be checked. The CDR3 totals 13 residues. In germline, CDR1 is DFQATT, CDR2 SNEGSKA (reference sequence). The chain's CDR3 is CSAWAIVADTQYF.

V usage is TRBV5-6 and J usage is TRBJ2-3; TCRdb's D gene call, TRBD1, goes unchecked for lack of DNA. This CDR3 contains 15 residues. Germline V gene data show CDR1 as SGHDT and CDR2 as YYEEEE. The CDR3 region is CASSRWWGRTDTQYF. The full variable domain, completed using reference TRBV5-6 and TRBJ2-3, is DAGVTQSPTHLIKTRGQQVTLRCSPKSGHDTVSWYQQALGQGPQFIFQYYEEEERQRGNFPDRFSGHQFPNYSSELNVNALLLGDSALYLCASSRWWGRTDTQYFGPGTRLTVL.

The J gene is TRBJ2-2, the V gene TRBV11-3; TCRdb reports TRBD1, a call that lacks DNA to check it against. From germline, CDR1 is SGHNT and CDR2 YENEEA. CDR3 size: 16 residues. The CDR3 is CASSLDHGGNTGELFF.

This chain connects TRBV7-2 to TRBJ2-7; the D gene TCRdb calls, TRBD1, cannot be checked with no DNA. Germline V gene sequence: CDR1 SGHTA, CDR2 FQGNSA. The CDR3 has 14 residues. The CDR3 is CASSLARSQGAQYF.

The chain links TRBV13 to TRBJ2-1. The CDR3 spans 14 residues. Germline lookup yields CDR1 PRHDT and CDR2 FYEKMQ (reference sequence). The CDR3 spells CASSTRGPNNEQFF.

This chain connects TRBV3-1 to TRBJ2-3; TCRdb indicates TRBD1, and absent DNA this call remains unverified. Germline loops: CDR1 LGHDT, CDR2 YNNKEL (reference sequence). The CDR3 spans 16 residues. The CDR3 is CASSQESPSGADTQYF.

The chain uses TRBV11-3 and TRBJ2-2; as DNA is missing, the TRBD2 call by TCRdb cannot be tested. This CDR3 region has 16 residues. CDR1 is SGHNT and CDR2 is YENEEA in the germline V gene. The CDR3 region is CASSSNHLSGTGELFF.

This CDR3 is CASSLVVTGTGWGNEQFF. The chain recombines TRBV5-5 with TRBJ2-1; the D call from TCRdb, TRBD1, cannot be confirmed without DNA. CDR3 size: 18 residues. CDR1 is SGHKS, CDR2 YYEKEE, per germline (reference sequence).

The CDR3 is CASSPGRVWQYF. The rearrangement joins TRBV2 to TRBJ2-3; TCRdb selects TRBD1, and the lack of DNA leaves this call unchecked. The CDR3 has 12 residues. The germline gives CDR1 SNHLY, CDR2 FYNNEI.

The V call is TRBV5-1, the J call TRBJ2-1. CDR1 SGHRS and CDR2 YFSETQ come from the germline V gene. The CDR3 totals 15 residues. This CDR3 reads CASSLGASDYNEQFF.

This chain uses TRBV6-2 or TRBV6-3 with TRBJ2-1; lacking DNA, the TRBD2 call made by TCRdb goes unchecked. The CDR3 loop spans 12 amino acids. Germline V gene data show CDR1 as MNHEY and CDR2 as SVGEGT. CDR3 loop: CASRETSREQFF.

V gene TRBV12-3 or TRBV12-4 combines with J gene TRBJ2-7. CDR3 length: 14 residues. CDR3 sequence reads: CASLRVWPTYEQYF.

This CDR3 is CASSSLPATGSGTEAFF. The chain recombines TRBV7-2 with TRBJ1-1; TCRdb's D call, TRBD1, is unchecked because there is no DNA. Germline V gene lookup returns CDR1 SGHTA and CDR2 FQGNSA. The CDR3 has 17 residues.

J is TRBJ2-1 and V is TRBV20-1; TCRdb designates TRBD1, a call that cannot be tested without DNA. The CDR3 is 15 amino acids. Germline V gene lookup returns CDR1 DFQATT and CDR2 SNEGSKA (reference sequence). The CDR3 is CSALKGASSYNEQFF.

This chain links TRBV29-1 with TRBJ2-5; the D call of TRBD2 rests on TCRdb alone, since no DNA is present to check it. Germline CDR1 reads SQVTM; CDR2 reads ANQGSEA. This CDR3 is built from 14 residues. CDR3 protein: CSVGRDGSRETQYF.

The rearrangement joins TRBV18 to TRBJ2-1; TCRdb returns TRBD2, unconfirmable since there is no DNA. CDR1 and CDR2 (germline): KGHSH, LQKENI. This CDR3 is built from 20 residues. The CDR3 here is CASSHQSGLAGITSYNEQFF.

This chain links TRBV7-2 with TRBJ2-1. The CDR3 has 15 residues. Germline V CDR1 and CDR2: SGHTA, FQGNSA. CDR3 loop: CASSFGLSSYNEQFF.

V gene TRBV10-3 combines with J gene TRBJ2-5; with no DNA, the TCRdb D assignment of TRBD2 cannot be verified. The CDR3 has 15 residues. Per germline, CDR1 ENHRY and CDR2 SYGVKD. The CDR3: CAISESSGTGETQYF.